This is a list of T cell receptor beta chains from one sample in a study of identical twins. Each CDR3 protein is one row after TCRdb ran MiXCR on the 5' RACE reads. The profile shows over 200,000 distinct CDR3 sequences, over 5.5% of them singletons. The data were also submitted as part of a second study, on T cells expressing NK-cell markers.

Sequences were obtained from CD8+ T cells sorted from blood. The receptors originated from a woman aged 18 to 35 in good health. CDR3s include the opening cysteine and the closing phenylalanine or tryptophan. A D gene is named only where the DNA matches it firmly. Clone size, where shown, is once, few, many, or a class for clones that have expanded.

CDR3aa: CASSGFRDTGETQYF
CDR3nt: TGTGCCAGCAGCGGGTTCCGGGACACGGGGGAGACCCAGTACTTC
abundance: .
j_gene: TRBJ2-5
len: 15
d_gene: .
v_gene: TRBV2

CDR3aa: CASSLKSGAQETQYF
CDR3nt: TGTGCCAGCAGCTTAAAGAGCGGGGCCCAAGAGACCCAGTACTTC
abundance: .
j_gene: TRBJ2-5
len: 15
d_gene: TRBD2
v_gene: TRBV7-9

CDR3aa: CASSLAVDTQYF
CDR3nt: TGCGCCAGCAGCTTGGCGGTAGATACGCAGTATTTT
abundance: many
j_gene: TRBJ2-3
len: 12
d_gene: .
v_gene: TRBV5-1

CDR3aa: CASSASRSPYGYTF
CDR3nt: TGTGCCAGCAGCGCGTCCAGGAGCCCCTATGGCTACACCTTC
abundance: many
j_gene: TRBJ1-2
len: 14
d_gene: .
v_gene: TRBV13

CDR3aa: CASSQDEGGGASEQYF
CDR3nt: TGTGCCAGCAGCCAAGATGAGGGCGGGGGGGCGAGCGAGCAGTACTTC
abundance: many
j_gene: TRBJ2-7
len: 16
d_gene: TRBD2
v_gene: TRBV4-2

CDR3aa: CASLWGSSDGYTF
CDR3nt: TGTGCCAGCCTCTGGGGATCGAGTGATGGCTACACCTTC
abundance: .
j_gene: TRBJ1-2
len: 13
d_gene: .
v_gene: TRBV6-1

CDR3aa: CASSTSLDQDTQYF
CDR3nt: TGTGCCAGCAGTACGTCTTTAGACCAGGATACGCAGTATTTT
abundance: .
j_gene: TRBJ2-3
len: 14
d_gene: .
v_gene: TRBV2

CDR3aa: CASSLWGLAGEYEQYF
CDR3nt: TGTGCCAGCAGTTTATGGGGACTAGCGGGGGAGTACGAGCAGTACTTC
abundance: many
j_gene: TRBJ2-7
len: 16
d_gene: TRBD2
v_gene: TRBV12-3/TRBV12-4

CDR3aa: CASSLEAAYEQYF
CDR3nt: TGTGCCAGCAGTTTGGAGGCAGCATACGAGCAGTACTTC
abundance: .
j_gene: TRBJ2-7
len: 13
d_gene: .
v_gene: TRBV12-3/TRBV12-4

CDR3aa: CASSQFGQETQYF
CDR3nt: TGTGCCAGCAGCCAGTTCGGCCAAGAGACCCAGTACTTC
abundance: many
j_gene: TRBJ2-5
len: 13
d_gene: .
v_gene: TRBV14

CDR3aa: CSVVGDYGYTF
CDR3nt: TGCAGCGTTGTAGGGGACTATGGCTACACCTTC
abundance: many
j_gene: TRBJ1-2
len: 11
d_gene: .
v_gene: TRBV29-1

CDR3aa: CASSPLEGITEAFF
CDR3nt: TGTGCCAGCAGTCCACTGGAGGGTATCACTGAAGCTTTCTTT
abundance: few
j_gene: TRBJ1-1
len: 14
d_gene: .
v_gene: TRBV6-1

CDR3aa: CASSLSGNYNEQFF
CDR3nt: TGTGCCAGCAGTCTTAGCGGGAACTACAATGAGCAGTTCTTC
abundance: .
j_gene: TRBJ2-1
len: 14
d_gene: TRBD2
v_gene: TRBV12-3/TRBV12-4

CDR3aa: CASSLAGYLAYEQYF
CDR3nt: TGTGCCAGCAGCTTGGCCGGTTACTTAGCCTACGAGCAGTACTTC
abundance: few
j_gene: TRBJ2-7
len: 15
d_gene: .
v_gene: TRBV7-9

CDR3aa: CASSWTPGLADNEQFF
CDR3nt: TGTGCCAGCAGTTGGACCCCGGGACTAGCGGACAATGAGCAGTTCTTC
abundance: many
j_gene: TRBJ2-1
len: 16
d_gene: TRBD2
v_gene: TRBV12-3/TRBV12-4

CDR3aa: CASSLGVSRTGVYEQYF
CDR3nt: TGTGCCAGCAGCTTAGGGGTGTCGAGGACGGGGGTCTACGAGCAGTACTTC
abundance: once
j_gene: TRBJ2-7
len: 17
d_gene: .
v_gene: TRBV5-4

CDR3aa: CASSSSRDRVDQPQHF
CDR3nt: TGTGCCAGCAGCTCGTCCCGGGACAGGGTTGATCAGCCCCAGCATTTT
abundance: .
j_gene: TRBJ1-5
len: 16
d_gene: TRBD1
v_gene: TRBV7-9

CDR3aa: CASSFGGRVFGYTF
CDR3nt: TGTGCCAGCAGCTTCGGTGGCAGGGTCTTTGGCTACACCTTC
abundance: .
j_gene: TRBJ1-2
len: 14
d_gene: .
v_gene: TRBV7-9

CDR3aa: CASSQYPGEAFF
CDR3nt: TGTGCCAGCAGCCAATACCCCGGTGAAGCTTTCTTT
abundance: few
j_gene: TRBJ1-1
len: 12
d_gene: .
v_gene: TRBV14

CDR3aa: CASSPYKEGEQYF
CDR3nt: TGTGCCAGCAGCCCCTACAAGGAGGGCGAGCAGTACTTC
abundance: few
j_gene: TRBJ2-7
len: 13
d_gene: .
v_gene: TRBV7-2

CDR3aa: CSADDRRLTNTEAFF
CDR3nt: TGCAGTGCCGATGACAGGAGACTTACCAACACTGAAGCTTTCTTT
abundance: many
j_gene: TRBJ1-1
len: 15
d_gene: .
v_gene: TRBV20-1

CDR3aa: CSVEDWDRADYGYTF
CDR3nt: TGCAGCGTTGAAGATTGGGACAGGGCGGACTATGGCTACACCTTC
abundance: .
j_gene: TRBJ1-2
len: 15
d_gene: TRBD1
v_gene: TRBV29-1

CDR3aa: CASSEARTDTQYF
CDR3nt: TGTGCCAGCAGTGAAGCCCGCACAGATACGCAGTATTTT
abundance: many
j_gene: TRBJ2-3
len: 13
d_gene: .
v_gene: TRBV2

CDR3aa: CASSATGLGAFF
CDR3nt: TGTGCCAGCAGCGCGACAGGGTTGGGCGCTTTCTTT
abundance: .
j_gene: TRBJ1-1
len: 12
d_gene: TRBD1
v_gene: TRBV7-9

CDR3aa: CAWSVPSGRNNEQFF
CDR3nt: TGTGCCTGGAGTGTACCGAGCGGGAGGAACAATGAGCAGTTCTTC
abundance: .
j_gene: TRBJ2-1
len: 15
d_gene: TRBD2
v_gene: TRBV30

CDR3aa: CASSDSKDPREKFF
CDR3nt: TGTGCCAGCAGTGACTCCAAAGACCCCAGGGAAAAGTTCTTC
abundance: .
j_gene: TRBJ2-1
len: 14
d_gene: .
v_gene: TRBV25-1

CDR3aa: CASSLPSTGGDTEAFF
CDR3nt: TGTGCCAGCAGCTTACCCTCTACCGGGGGGGACACTGAAGCTTTCTTT
abundance: .
j_gene: TRBJ1-1
len: 16
d_gene: .
v_gene: TRBV7-6

CDR3aa: CASGPAGGADEKLFF
CDR3nt: TGTGCTAGTGGCCCCGCGGGAGGGGCTGATGAAAAACTGTTTTTT
abundance: .
j_gene: TRBJ1-4
len: 15
d_gene: .
v_gene: TRBV12-5

CDR3aa: CSVEGRGEKLFF
CDR3nt: TGCAGCGTTGAGGGTAGGGGTGAAAAACTGTTTTTT
abundance: .
j_gene: TRBJ1-4
len: 12
d_gene: .
v_gene: TRBV29-1

CDR3aa: CASSQAGQGLYNYGYTF
CDR3nt: TGTGCCAGCAGCCAAGCGGGACAGGGCCTCTACAACTATGGCTACACCTTC
abundance: many
j_gene: TRBJ1-2
len: 17
d_gene: TRBD1
v_gene: TRBV14

CDR3aa: CATSGDSLNNEQFF
CDR3nt: TGTGCCACCAGCGGGGACAGTCTAAACAATGAGCAGTTCTTC
abundance: few
j_gene: TRBJ2-1
len: 14
d_gene: TRBD1
v_gene: TRBV15

CDR3aa: CASSVGHNDEQFF
CDR3nt: TGTGCCAGCAGCGTAGGACATAACGATGAGCAGTTCTTC
abundance: few
j_gene: TRBJ2-1
len: 13
d_gene: .
v_gene: TRBV9

CDR3aa: CASRDRSGDPHDTQYF
CDR3nt: TGTGCCAGCAGGGACAGATCGGGGGATCCCCACGATACGCAGTATTTT
abundance: many
j_gene: TRBJ2-3
len: 16
d_gene: .
v_gene: TRBV14

CDR3aa: CSVSNDREAGELFF
CDR3nt: TGCAGCGTTTCAAACGACAGGGAAGCCGGGGAGCTGTTTTTT
abundance: many
j_gene: TRBJ2-2
len: 14
d_gene: TRBD1
v_gene: TRBV29-1

CDR3aa: CASGLNMYTGELFF
CDR3nt: TGTGCTAGTGGTTTAAACATGTACACCGGGGAGCTGTTTTTT
abundance: .
j_gene: TRBJ2-2
len: 14
d_gene: .
v_gene: TRBV12-5

CDR3aa: CAWSLTGTSNNEQFF
CDR3nt: TGTGCCTGGAGTTTAACCGGGACTAGTAACAATGAGCAGTTCTTC
abundance: few
j_gene: TRBJ2-1
len: 15
d_gene: TRBD2
v_gene: TRBV30

CDR3aa: CASELGDSGNTIYF
CDR3nt: TGTGCCAGCGAGCTAGGGGACTCTGGAAACACCATATATTTT
abundance: many
j_gene: TRBJ1-3
len: 14
d_gene: .
v_gene: TRBV19

CDR3aa: CASSYLGTGNTGELFF
CDR3nt: TGTGCCAGCAGTTACCTAGGGACAGGGAACACCGGGGAGCTGTTTTTT
abundance: .
j_gene: TRBJ2-2
len: 16
d_gene: TRBD1
v_gene: TRBV27

CDR3aa: CAISERDGRSYEQYF
CDR3nt: TGTGCCATCAGTGAAAGGGACGGACGATCCTACGAGCAGTACTTC
abundance: many
j_gene: TRBJ2-7
len: 15
d_gene: .
v_gene: TRBV10-3

CDR3aa: CASSRTPTGDTQYF
CDR3nt: TGTGCCAGCAGCCGAACCCCGACAGGCGATACGCAGTATTTT
abundance: .
j_gene: TRBJ2-3
len: 14
d_gene: .
v_gene: TRBV7-7

CDR3aa: CASSKVAQRESYNEQFF
CDR3nt: TGTGCCAGCAGCAAAGTTGCCCAGCGGGAGAGTTACAATGAGCAGTTCTTC
abundance: .
j_gene: TRBJ2-1
len: 17
d_gene: .
v_gene: TRBV21-1

CDR3aa: CASSSGLNTGELFF
CDR3nt: TGTGCCAGCAGCTCGGGACTAAACACCGGGGAGCTGTTTTTT
abundance: many
j_gene: TRBJ2-2
len: 14
d_gene: TRBD2
v_gene: TRBV9

CDR3aa: CSAQGAGLNTEAFF
CDR3nt: TGCAGTGCCCAGGGTGCAGGACTGAACACTGAAGCTTTCTTT
abundance: .
j_gene: TRBJ1-1
len: 14
d_gene: .
v_gene: TRBV20-1

CDR3aa: CASSLGLAGVSEQFF
CDR3nt: TGTGCCAGCAGCCTTGGACTAGCGGGAGTTAGTGAGCAGTTCTTC
abundance: few
j_gene: TRBJ2-1
len: 15
d_gene: TRBD2
v_gene: TRBV7-6

CDR3aa: CASSDIAGVYEQYF
CDR3nt: TGTGCCAGCAGCGATATAGCGGGAGTATACGAGCAGTACTTC
abundance: .
j_gene: TRBJ2-7
len: 14
d_gene: TRBD2
v_gene: TRBV6-1